The 29 T cell receptor beta chains given below trace back to one sample, sequenced in a study of cytomegalovirus exposure and HLA in healthy donors. The PCR had 60 Vbeta and 13 Jbeta primers. Profiled with immunoSEQ multiplex PCR; TCRdb holds only in-frame clones, not every one. This table holds fewer than 250,000 clones, 83% found once. Input material: PBMCs. The source of these receptors is a girl between 10 and 17 years old in good health and CMV-seronegative.

This clone was observed a few times. V gene TRBV19 combines with J gene TRBJ2-7, with D perhaps matching TRBD1 (5 bases). The J call may be mistaken, given a closer DNA end match to TRBJ2-5. CDR3 length: 15 residues. CDR1 and CDR2 from the germline V gene are LNHDA and SQIVND (reference sequence). The CDR3 region is CATREGALESETQYF. For the CDR3, the DNA is TGTGCCACCCGAGAAGGGGCGTTAGAATCAGAGACCCAGTACTTC.

The rearrangement uses TRBV7-2 and TRBJ1-2, with a weak D call TRBD1 (6 bases). Germline V gives CDR1 SGHTA, CDR2 FQGNSA. Trimming shortened V by 2 bases and J by 6 bases, and 19 bases separated the two germline ends. This CDR3 region has 16 residues. The CDR3, as DNA: TGTGCCAGCAGCTTATCCTTACAGGGTAATTCTAATGGCTACACCTTC. It is translated as CASSLSLQGNSNGYTF.

This clone appeared once. The chain combines TRBV19 with TRBJ1-5; the D is unclear. CDR1 is LNHDA, CDR2 SQIVND, per germline (reference sequence). The ends were cut back, 11 bases at V and 3 bases at J, with 17 bases in the middle. The CDR3 runs to 14 residues. CDR3 protein: CAALTSGSNQPQHF. As DNA, the CDR3 is TGTGCCGCACTCACCTCGGGTTCCAATCAGCCCCAGCATTTT.

V gene TRBV30 combines with J gene TRBJ1-1; tentative D call: TRBD1 (5 bases). V lost 4 bases and J 7 bases, leaving 22 bases between the germline ends. Germline V gene sequence: CDR1 GTSNPN, CDR2 SVGIG (reference sequence). The CDR3 is 15 amino acids. The CDR3 region has the DNA TGTGCCTGGAAAAGGGGTGGGGCAGCGATGGATGAAGCTTTCTTT. Protein sequence: CAWKRGGAAMDEAFF. Combining the CDR3 with reference TRBV30 and TRBJ1-1 gives the whole variable domain SQTIHQWPATLVQPVGSPLSLECTVEGTSNPNLYWYRQAAGRGLQLLFYSVGIGQISSEVPQNLSASRPQDRQFILSSKKLLLSDSGFYLCAWKRGGAAMDEAFFGQGTRLTVV.

The chain uses TRBV6-1 and TRBJ1-3, with D unresolved. Germline CDR1 MNHNS, CDR2 SASEGT. V was pared by 7 bases and J by 0 bases, with 13 bases between. The CDR3 extends over 15 amino acids. CDR3 nucleotides: TGTGCCAGCACCATGGCCGTTTTCTCTGGAAACACCATATATTTT. Translating gives CASTMAVFSGNTIYF.

The chain recombines TRBV7-3 with TRBJ2-2, with D uncertain. Germline CDR1 reads SGHTA; CDR2 reads FQGTGA. The ends were cut back, 3 bases at V and 1 base at J, with 6 bases in the middle. The CDR3 extends over 14 amino acids. CDR3 DNA: TGTGCCAGCAGCTTGAACAGGAACACCGGGGAGCTGTTTTTT. Residues: CASSLNRNTGELFF.

The chain carries TRBV14 and TRBJ2-1; 12 bases align to TRBD2. CDR1 SGHDN and CDR2 FVKESK come from the germline V gene. The CDR3 runs to 18 residues. The J segment lost 8 bases and the V segment lost 4 bases, leaving 15 bases of the junction unmatched. The CDR3 here is CASSLRLAGEGNGDEQFF. The CDR3 nucleotides read TGTGCCAGCAGCCTTCGACTAGCGGGAGAGGGTAACGGCGATGAGCAGTTCTTC.

This clone was recorded only once. The rearrangement joins TRBV30 to TRBJ1-5; 7 bases line up with TRBD1. J was trimmed by 6 bases and V by 0 bases; bases with no gene match: 11. The germline gives CDR1 GTSNPN, CDR2 SVGIG (reference sequence). The CDR3 contains 16 residues. The CDR3 loop reads CAWSVFRQGDSQPQHF. As DNA, the CDR3 is TGTGCCTGGAGTGTATTCCGACAGGGCGACAGTCAGCCCCAGCATTTT.

This clone was picked up a small number of times. The chain employs TRBV6-6 and TRBJ2-1; maybe TRBD2 (5 bases). CDR3 size: 15 residues. The germline V and J ends were trimmed by 8 bases and 8 bases, with 22 bases remaining between them. Looked up from germline, CDR1 is MNHNY and CDR2 is SVGAGI (reference sequence). CDR3 loop: CASSPDSMRVHEQFF. In DNA form, the CDR3 reads TGTGCCAGCTCCCCGGACTCCATGAGGGTTCATGAGCAGTTCTTC.

The chain is built from TRBV4-3 and TRBJ1-1; 8 bases map to TRBD1. CDR3 length: 14 residues. With V trimmed by 3 bases and J by 7 bases, 7 bases remained unmatched. CDR1 and CDR2 from the germline V gene are LGHNA and YSLEER. In nucleotides, the CDR3 is TGCGCCAGCAGCCACACTCATGGGACAGGTGAAGCTTTCTTT. Translated: CASSHTHGTGEAFF.

The chain employs TRBV30 and TRBJ2-7; the match to TRBD1 covers 9 bases. This CDR3 has 14 amino acids. The ends lost 3 bases at V and 6 bases at J; junction bases unmatched: 9. The germline CDR1 and CDR2 sequences are GTSNPN and SVGIG (reference sequence). The chain's CDR3 is CAWSSGTGISEQYF. CDR3 DNA sequence: TGTGCCTGGAGCTCCGGGACAGGGATCTCCGAGCAGTACTTC.

The V and J genes are TRBV7-2 and TRBJ1-2; 7 bases are a match to TRBD1. J lost 8 bases, V lost 4 bases, and 4 bases had no gene match. CDR3 length: 12 amino acids. Germline CDR1 reads SGHTA; CDR2 reads FQGNSA. The CDR3 DNA is TGTGCCAGCAGCTCGACAGGGACAGGCTACACCTTC. Its protein is CASSSTGTGYTF.

The chain carries TRBV6-1 and TRBJ1-1, with D possibly matching TRBD1 (6 bases). This CDR3 spans 15 amino acids. In germline, CDR1 is MNHNS, CDR2 SASEGT. V was clipped by 3 bases and J by 1 base, with 12 bases between them. Here the CDR3 DNA reads TGTGCCAGCAGTGAGGGGGCGACCTGGAACACTGAAGCTTTCTTT. It specifies CASSEGATWNTEAFF.

The V gene is TRBV7-9, the J gene TRBJ2-1, with TRBD2 as a possible D gene (5 bases). CDR3 size: 13 residues. Germline V CDR1 and CDR2: SEHNR, FQNEAQ (reference sequence). V was shortened by 6 bases and J by 9 bases, with 15 bases between the two germline ends. The CDR3 DNA sequence: TGTGCCAGCAGTAACGGACGGGATTCTGAGCAGTTCTTC. This encodes CASSNGRDSEQFF. Drawing the rest from reference TRBV7-9 and TRBJ2-1, the complete variable domain is DTGVSQNPRHKITKRGQNVTFRCDPISEHNRLYWYRQTLGQGPEFLTYFQNEAQLEKSRLLSDRFSAERPKGSFSTLEIQRTEQGDSAMYLCASSNGRDSEQFFGPGTRLTVL.

The rearrangement joins TRBV18 to TRBJ2-7, with 9 nucleotides matching TRBD1. From germline, CDR1 is KGHSH and CDR2 LQKENI. V shed 6 bases and J 5 bases; nucleotides not matched to a gene: 5. This CDR3 spans 13 amino acids. The chain's CDR3 is CASSPGTGNEQYF. CDR3 DNA sequence: TGTGCCAGCTCGCCTGGGACAGGGAACGAGCAGTACTTC. The full variable domain, its missing parts supplied by reference TRBV18 and TRBJ2-7, is NAGVMQNPRHLVRRRGQEARLRCSPMKGHSHVYWYRQLPEEGLKFMVYLQKENIIDESGMPKERFSAEFPKEGPSILRIQQVVRGDSAAYFCASSPGTGNEQYFGPGTRLTVT.

V is TRBV5-4 and J is TRBJ2-1, with 11 bases identical to TRBD2. The V gene's germline CDR1 is SGHNT and CDR2 YYREEE (reference sequence). V shed 4 bases, J shed 7 bases, and the junction held 7 bases outside the gene matches. The CDR3 consists of 15 residues. The CDR3, as DNA: TGTGCCAGCAGCGCCACTAGCGGGAGTATAAATGAGCAGTTCTTC. Its translation: CASSATSGSINEQFF.

This clone appeared a few times. Other DNA sequences in this sample translate to the same CDR3. The gene calls are TRBV7-9 and TRBJ1-5; D might be TRBD1 (6 bases). V lost 0 bases to trimming and J lost 2 bases, with 8 bases between them. Germline CDR1 is SEHNR and CDR2 is FQNEAQ (reference sequence). The CDR3 has 15 residues. The CDR3 spells CASSLAAGGNQPQHF. The CDR3 DNA follows: TGTGCCAGCAGCTTAGCCGCAGGGGGCAATCAGCCCCAGCATTTT.

The V gene is TRBV28, the J gene TRBJ1-5; tentative D call: TRBD1 (6 bases). The CDR3 covers 17 residues. CDR1 is MDHEN and CDR2 is SYDVKM in the germline V gene. Trimming cost V 2 bases and J 6 bases, with 20 bases left between them. CDR3 sequence (DNA): TGTGCCAGCAGTTTACCGCTCGGTTGGGAGACAGGTCAGCCCCAGCATTTT. It is translated as CASSLPLGWETGQPQHF.

The chain employs TRBV15 and TRBJ2-1, with 11 bases identical to TRBD2. Germline values: CDR1 LNHNV, CDR2 YYDKDF (reference sequence). Trimming took 5 bases from V and 6 from J; bases not matched to a gene: 6. The CDR3 length is 15 residues. The CDR3 here is CATSDIGLAGNEQFF. Here the CDR3 DNA reads TGTGCCACCAGCGATATCGGACTAGCGGGCAATGAGCAGTTCTTC.

V usage is TRBV5-4 and J usage is TRBJ1-1; D is possibly TRBD1 (5 bases). Germline V gene sequence: CDR1 SGHNT, CDR2 YYREEE (reference sequence). Trimming shortened V by 0 bases and J by 4 bases, and 16 bases separated the two germline ends. The CDR3 contains 16 residues. This chain's CDR3 is CASSLGGESLSTEAFF. The DNA of the CDR3 is TGTGCCAGCAGCTTGGGGGGCGAGTCCCTTTCCACTGAAGCTTTCTTT.

The V call is TRBV13, the J call TRBJ2-1; no clear D gene. This CDR3 is 16 amino acids long. Germline V gene sequence: CDR1 PRHDT, CDR2 FYEKMQ (reference sequence). The V and J ends lost 0 bases and 3 bases respectively, with 12 bases between them. CDR3 sequence reads: CASSLGLLPRYNEQFF. The DNA of the CDR3 is TGTGCCAGCAGCTTAGGCCTATTACCCCGCTACAATGAGCAGTTCTTC.

This chain joins TRBV19 and TRBJ2-7; 8 bases agree with TRBD1. V lost 3 bases to trimming and J lost 0 bases; unmatched junction nucleotides: 4. The germline gives CDR1 LNHDA, CDR2 SQIVND (reference sequence). The CDR3 totals 15 residues. The CDR3 DNA is TGTGCCAGTAGTATTTCGGGACAGGCCTCCTACGAGCAGTACTTC. It is translated as CASSISGQASYEQYF. The full variable domain, completed using reference TRBV19 and TRBJ2-7, is DGGITQSPKYLFRKEGQNVTLSCEQNLNHDAMYWYRQDPGQGLRLIYYSQIVNDFQKGDIAEGYSVSREKKESFPLTVTSAQKNPTAFYLCASSISGQASYEQYFGPGTRLTVT.

V usage is TRBV28 and J usage is TRBJ2-7; 7 positions agree with TRBD1. The CDR3 has 16 amino acids. After removal of 5 bases from V and 1 base from J, the junction contained 11 bases not matched to a gene. Germline V gives CDR1 MDHEN, CDR2 SYDVKM. The CDR3 loop is CASSPPDRVGSYEQYF. CDR3 sequence (DNA): TGTGCCAGCAGTCCGCCCGACAGGGTAGGGTCCTACGAGCAGTACTTC.

V usage is TRBV29-1 and J usage is TRBJ2-7, with TRBD1 matching over 8 bases. Unmatched junction bases numbered 6, after V lost 0 bases and J lost 8 bases. The germline gives CDR1 SQVTM, CDR2 ANQGSEA. The CDR3 length is 13 residues. As DNA, the CDR3 is TGCAGCGTTGAAGATCCAGGCAGGGGGCAGCAGTACTTC. This translates into CSVEDPGRGQQYF.

The chain uses TRBV28 and TRBJ2-5; D might be TRBD1 (5 bases). The CDR3 is 12 residues long. The ends were cut back, 5 bases at V and 5 bases at J, with 9 bases in the middle. In germline, CDR1 is MDHEN, CDR2 SYDVKM. The CDR3 sequence is CASSLRAETQYF. The CDR3 bases are TGTGCCAGCAGTCTCAGGGCCGAGACCCAGTACTTC.

In this sample, this clone turned up a few times. The chain recombines TRBV30 with TRBJ1-1; D gene ambiguous. CDR1 and CDR2 from the germline V gene are GTSNPN and SVGIG (reference sequence). The CDR3 has 11 amino acids. Between the trimmed V and J ends, which lost 0 bases and 11 bases, there was a span of 10 bases. This CDR3 is CAWSVLEGAFF. In DNA form, the CDR3 reads TGTGCCTGGAGTGTACTGGAGGGCGCTTTCTTT.

This chain joins TRBV29-1 and TRBJ1-2, with a possible D match to TRBD1 (6 bases). The V end lost 6 bases, the J end lost 4 bases, and 24 bases lay between the germline ends. CDR3 size: 16 residues. CDR1 and CDR2 from the germline V gene are SQVTM and ANQGSEA. This CDR3 is CSVPIPGDIHLYGYTF. The CDR3 bases are TGCAGCGTACCAATCCCAGGGGACATCCACCTCTATGGCTACACCTTC. Full variable domain (rest looked up from reference TRBV29-1 and TRBJ1-2): SAVISQKPSRDICQRGTSLTIQCQVDSQVTMMFWYRQQPGQSLTLIATANQGSEATYESGFVIDKFPISRPNLTFSTLTVSNMSPEDSSIYLCSVPIPGDIHLYGYTFGSGTRLTVV.

The chain is built from TRBV7-9 and TRBJ2-1, with D tentatively TRBD2 (6 bases). The V gene's germline CDR1 is SEHNR and CDR2 FQNEAQ (reference sequence). The CDR3 runs 15 residues. V lost 7 bases and J 0 bases, leaving 13 bases between the germline ends. The CDR3, as DNA: TGTGCCAGCACCGGAGGGATGAGCTCCTACAATGAGCAGTTCTTC. It is translated as CASTGGMSSYNEQFF.

The V gene is TRBV6-4, the J gene TRBJ1-2; D remains unclear. Per germline, CDR1 MRHNA and CDR2 SNTAGT. This CDR3 is built from 13 residues. The germline V and J ends were trimmed by 2 bases and 10 bases, with 14 bases remaining between them. Here the CDR3 reads CASSDSGRRDYTF. The CDR3 DNA reads TGTGCCAGCAGTGACAGCGGGCGACGAGACTACACCTTC.